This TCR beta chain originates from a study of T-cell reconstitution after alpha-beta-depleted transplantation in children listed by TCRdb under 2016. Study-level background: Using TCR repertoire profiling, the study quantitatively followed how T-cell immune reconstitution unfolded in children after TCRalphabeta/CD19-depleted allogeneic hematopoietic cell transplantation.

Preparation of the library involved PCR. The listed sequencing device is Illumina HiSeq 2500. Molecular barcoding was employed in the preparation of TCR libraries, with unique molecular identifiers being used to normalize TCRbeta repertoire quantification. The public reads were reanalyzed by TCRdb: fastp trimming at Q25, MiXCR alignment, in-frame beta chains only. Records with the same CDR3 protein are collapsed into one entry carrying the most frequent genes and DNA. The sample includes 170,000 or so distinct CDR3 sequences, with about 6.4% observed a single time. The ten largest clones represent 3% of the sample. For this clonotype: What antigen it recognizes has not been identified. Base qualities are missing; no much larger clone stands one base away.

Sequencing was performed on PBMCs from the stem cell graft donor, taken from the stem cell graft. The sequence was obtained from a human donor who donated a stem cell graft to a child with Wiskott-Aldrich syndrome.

The DNA sequence is TGTGCCAGCAGCCATGGACTAGCGGAATACGAGCAGTACTTC. It codes for CASSHGLAEYEQYF. The chain is made from TRBV7-2 and TRBJ2-7, with 10 middle bases fitting TRBD2. V is pruned by 5 bases and J by 4 bases, leaving 5 bases of the junction without a gene match. Sequences SGHTA (CDR1) and FQGNSA (CDR2) are obtained from the germline V gene. The CDR3 goes from the cysteine to the phenylalanine over 14 residues. Only the CDR3 portion is preserved as DNA: 42 bases, with reading frame beginning at the first base.